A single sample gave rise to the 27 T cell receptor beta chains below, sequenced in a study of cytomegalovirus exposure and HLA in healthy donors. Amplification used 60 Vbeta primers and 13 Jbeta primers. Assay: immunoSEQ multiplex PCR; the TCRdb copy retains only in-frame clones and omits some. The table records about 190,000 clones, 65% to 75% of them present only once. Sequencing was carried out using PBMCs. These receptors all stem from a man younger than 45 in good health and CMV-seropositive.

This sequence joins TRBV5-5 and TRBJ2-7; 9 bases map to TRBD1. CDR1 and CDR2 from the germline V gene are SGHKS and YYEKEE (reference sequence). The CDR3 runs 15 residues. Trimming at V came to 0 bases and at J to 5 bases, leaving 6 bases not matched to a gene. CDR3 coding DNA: TGTGCCAGCAGCTTGGCCGGGACAGGGAGGAACGAGCAGTACTTC. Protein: CASSLAGTGRNEQYF.

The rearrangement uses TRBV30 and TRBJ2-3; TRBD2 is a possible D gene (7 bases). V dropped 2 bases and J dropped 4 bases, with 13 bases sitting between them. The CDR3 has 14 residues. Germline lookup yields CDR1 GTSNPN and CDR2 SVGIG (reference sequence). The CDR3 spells CAWSSGGGSDTQYF. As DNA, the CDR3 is TGTGCCTGGAGTTCCGGCGGGGGCTCAGATACGCAGTATTTT.

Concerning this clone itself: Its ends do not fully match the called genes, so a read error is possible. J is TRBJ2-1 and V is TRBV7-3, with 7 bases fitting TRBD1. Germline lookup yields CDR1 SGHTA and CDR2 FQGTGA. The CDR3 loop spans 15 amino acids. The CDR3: CASSLTDRETNEQFF. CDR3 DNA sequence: TGTGCCAGCAGCCTAACCGACAGGGAGACAAATGAGCAGTTCTTC.

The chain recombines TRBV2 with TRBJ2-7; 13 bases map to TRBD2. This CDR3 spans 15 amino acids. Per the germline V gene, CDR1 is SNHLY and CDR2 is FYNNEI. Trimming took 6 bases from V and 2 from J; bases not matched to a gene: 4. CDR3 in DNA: TGTGCCAGCAGGGGAGGGACTAGCGGGACCTACGAGCAGTACTTC. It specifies CASRGGTSGTYEQYF.

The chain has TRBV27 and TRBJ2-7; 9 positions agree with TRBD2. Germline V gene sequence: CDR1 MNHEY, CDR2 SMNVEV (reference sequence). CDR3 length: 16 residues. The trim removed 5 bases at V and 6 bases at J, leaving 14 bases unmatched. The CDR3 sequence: CASSPERLAAPGEQYF. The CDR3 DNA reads TGTGCCAGCAGTCCCGAAAGACTAGCGGCTCCTGGCGAGCAGTACTTC.

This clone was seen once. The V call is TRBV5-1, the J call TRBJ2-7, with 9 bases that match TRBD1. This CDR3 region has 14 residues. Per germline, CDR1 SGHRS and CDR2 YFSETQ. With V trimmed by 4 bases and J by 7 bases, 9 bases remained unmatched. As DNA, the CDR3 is TGCGCCAGCAGCCGGAAGGACAGGGGCGGGGAGCAGTACTTC. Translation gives CASSRKDRGGEQYF.

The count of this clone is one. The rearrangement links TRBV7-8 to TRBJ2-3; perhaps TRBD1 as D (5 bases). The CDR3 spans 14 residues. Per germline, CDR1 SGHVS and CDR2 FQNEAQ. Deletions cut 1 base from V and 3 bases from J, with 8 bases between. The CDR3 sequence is CASSLGQGTDTQYF. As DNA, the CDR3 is TGTGCCAGCAGCTTAGGGCAGGGAACAGATACGCAGTATTTT.

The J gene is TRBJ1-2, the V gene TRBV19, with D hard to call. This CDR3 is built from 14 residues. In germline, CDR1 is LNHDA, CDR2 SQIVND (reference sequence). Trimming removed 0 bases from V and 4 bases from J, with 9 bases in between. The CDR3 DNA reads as TGTGCCAGTAGTATAGAGGCATTATTCTATGGCTACACCTTC. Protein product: CASSIEALFYGYTF.

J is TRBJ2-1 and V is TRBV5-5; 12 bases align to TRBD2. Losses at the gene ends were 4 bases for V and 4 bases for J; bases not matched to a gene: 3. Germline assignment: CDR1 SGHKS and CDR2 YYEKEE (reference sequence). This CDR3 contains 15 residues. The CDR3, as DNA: TGTGCCAGCAGCACAGGGACTAGCGGGTACAATGAGCAGTTCTTC. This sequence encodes CASSTGTSGYNEQFF. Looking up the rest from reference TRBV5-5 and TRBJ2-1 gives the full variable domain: DAGVTQSPTHLIKTRGQQVTLRCSPISGHKSVSWYQQVLGQGPQFIFQYYEKEERGRGNFPDRFSARQFPNYSSELNVNALLLGDSALYLCASSTGTSGYNEQFFGPGTRLTVL.

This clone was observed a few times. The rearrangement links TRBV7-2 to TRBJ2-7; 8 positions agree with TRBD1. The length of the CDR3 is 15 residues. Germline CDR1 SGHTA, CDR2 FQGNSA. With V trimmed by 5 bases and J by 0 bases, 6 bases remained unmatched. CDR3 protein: CASSLGQASSYEQYF. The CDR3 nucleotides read TGTGCCAGCAGCCTGGGACAGGCGAGCTCCTACGAGCAGTACTTC.

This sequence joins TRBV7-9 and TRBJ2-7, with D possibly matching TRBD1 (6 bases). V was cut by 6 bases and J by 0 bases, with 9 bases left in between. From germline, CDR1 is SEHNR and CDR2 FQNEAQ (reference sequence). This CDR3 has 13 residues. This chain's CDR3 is CASSRDISYEQYF. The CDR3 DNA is TGTGCCAGCAGTCGGGACATCTCCTACGAGCAGTACTTC.

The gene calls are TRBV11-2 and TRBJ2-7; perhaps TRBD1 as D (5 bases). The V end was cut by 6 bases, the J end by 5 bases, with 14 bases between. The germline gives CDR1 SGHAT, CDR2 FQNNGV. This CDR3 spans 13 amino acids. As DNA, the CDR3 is TGTGCCAGCAGGCCCCAGGGAAGCGACGAGCAGTACTTC. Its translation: CASRPQGSDEQYF.

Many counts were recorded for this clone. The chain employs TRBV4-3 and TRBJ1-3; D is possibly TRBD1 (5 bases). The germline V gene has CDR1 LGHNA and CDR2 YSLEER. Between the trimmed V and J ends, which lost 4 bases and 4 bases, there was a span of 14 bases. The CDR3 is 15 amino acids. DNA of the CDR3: TGCGCCAGCAGCCGGACACATACCCCAGGAAACACCATATATTTT. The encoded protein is CASSRTHTPGNTIYF.

Here the CDR3 reads CASSHGGARNQPQHF. The CDR3 nucleotides read TGTGCCAGCAGTCACGGGGGGGCGCGGAATCAGCCCCAGCATTTT. V usage is TRBV27 and J usage is TRBJ1-5; TRBD1 is a possible D gene (6 bases). CDR1 and CDR2 from the germline V gene are MNHEY and SMNVEV (reference sequence). The CDR3 totals 15 residues. The V end was cut by 5 bases, the J end by 4 bases, with 15 bases between.

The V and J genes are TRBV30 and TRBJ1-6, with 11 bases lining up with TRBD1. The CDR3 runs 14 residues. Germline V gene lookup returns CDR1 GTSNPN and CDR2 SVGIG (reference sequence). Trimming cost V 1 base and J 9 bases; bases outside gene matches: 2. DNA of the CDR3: TGTGCCTGGAGTGAAGGGACAGGGGGTTCACCCCTCCACTTT. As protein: CAWSEGTGGSPLHF. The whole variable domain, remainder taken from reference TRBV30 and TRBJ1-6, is SQTIHQWPATLVQPVGSPLSLECTVEGTSNPNLYWYRQAAGRGLQLLFYSVGIGQISSEVPQNLSASRPQDRQFILSSKKLLLSDSGFYLCAWSEGTGGSPLHFGNGTRLTVT.

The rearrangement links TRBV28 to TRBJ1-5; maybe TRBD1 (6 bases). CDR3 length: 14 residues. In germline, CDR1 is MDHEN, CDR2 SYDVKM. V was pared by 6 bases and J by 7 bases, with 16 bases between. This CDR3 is CASSPGGGGQPQHF. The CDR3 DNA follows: TGTGCCAGCAGCCCGGGGGGGGGCGGCCAGCCCCAGCATTTT.

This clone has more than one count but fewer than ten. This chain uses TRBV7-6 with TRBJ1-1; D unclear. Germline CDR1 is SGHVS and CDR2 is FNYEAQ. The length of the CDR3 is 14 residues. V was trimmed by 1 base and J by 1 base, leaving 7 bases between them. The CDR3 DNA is TGTGCCAGCAGCTTAGGACTGTCGAACACTGAAGCTTTCTTT. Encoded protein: CASSLGLSNTEAFF.

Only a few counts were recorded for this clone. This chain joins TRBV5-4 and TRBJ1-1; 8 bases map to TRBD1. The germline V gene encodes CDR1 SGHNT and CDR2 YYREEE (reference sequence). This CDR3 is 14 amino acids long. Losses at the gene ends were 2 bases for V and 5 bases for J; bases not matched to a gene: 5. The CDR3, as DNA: TGTGCCAGCAGCTTCGGACAGGGTTTGACTGAAGCTTTCTTT. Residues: CASSFGQGLTEAFF. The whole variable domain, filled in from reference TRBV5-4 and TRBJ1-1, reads ETGVTQSPTHLIKTRGQQVTLRCSSQSGHNTVSWYQQALGQGPQFIFQYYREEENGRGNFPPRFSGLQFPNYSSELNVNALELDDSALYLCASSFGQGLTEAFFGQGTRLTVV.

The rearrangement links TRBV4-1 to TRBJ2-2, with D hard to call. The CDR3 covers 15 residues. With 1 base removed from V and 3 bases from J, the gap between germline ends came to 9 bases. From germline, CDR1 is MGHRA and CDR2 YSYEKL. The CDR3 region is CASSQAAGYTGELFF. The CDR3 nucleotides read TGCGCCAGCAGCCAAGCGGCAGGCTACACCGGGGAGCTGTTTTTT.

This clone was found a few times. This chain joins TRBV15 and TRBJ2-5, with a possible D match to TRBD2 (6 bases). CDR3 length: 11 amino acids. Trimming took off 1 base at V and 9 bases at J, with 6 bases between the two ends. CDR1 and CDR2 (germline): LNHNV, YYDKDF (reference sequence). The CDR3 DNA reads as TGTGCCACCAGCAGAGCGGGGGCCCAGTACTTC. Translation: CATSRAGAQYF.

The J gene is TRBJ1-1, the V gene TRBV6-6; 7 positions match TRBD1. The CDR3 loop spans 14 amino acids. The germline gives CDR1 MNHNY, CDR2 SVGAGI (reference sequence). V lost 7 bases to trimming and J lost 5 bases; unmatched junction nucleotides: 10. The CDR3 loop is CASKRQGRETEAFF. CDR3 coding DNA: TGTGCCAGCAAGAGACAGGGACGGGAAACTGAAGCTTTCTTT.

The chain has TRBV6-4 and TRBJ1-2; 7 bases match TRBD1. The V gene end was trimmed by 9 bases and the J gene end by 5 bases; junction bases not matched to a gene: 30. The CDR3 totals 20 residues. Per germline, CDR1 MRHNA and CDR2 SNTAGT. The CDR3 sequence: CARVLSPGPCETGLEYGYTF. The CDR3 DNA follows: TGTGCCAGAGTATTGTCCCCCGGCCCTTGTGAGACAGGGCTAGAATATGGCTACACCTTC.

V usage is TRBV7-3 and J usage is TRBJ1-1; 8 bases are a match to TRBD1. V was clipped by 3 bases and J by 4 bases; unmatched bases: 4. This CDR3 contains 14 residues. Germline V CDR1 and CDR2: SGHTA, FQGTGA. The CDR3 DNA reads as TGTGCCAGCAGCTTCGACAGGGGAAGCACTGAAGCTTTCTTT. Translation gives CASSFDRGSTEAFF.

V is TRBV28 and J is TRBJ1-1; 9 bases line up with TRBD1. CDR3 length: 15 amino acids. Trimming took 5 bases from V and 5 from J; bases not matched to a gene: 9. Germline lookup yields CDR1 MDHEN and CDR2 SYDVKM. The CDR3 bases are TGTGCCAGCAGTATACTCGGACAGGGGAGGACTGAAGCTTTCTTT. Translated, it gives CASSILGQGRTEAFF.

The chain's CDR3 is CASSLDRGVQYF. The CDR3 coding sequence is TGTGCCAGCAGCTTAGACAGGGGAGTTCAGTACTTC. This chain links TRBV7-3 with TRBJ2-7, with 8 positions matching TRBD1. This CDR3 has 12 residues. From germline, CDR1 is SGHTA and CDR2 FQGTGA. Trimming cost V 2 bases and J 10 bases; bases outside gene matches: 4.

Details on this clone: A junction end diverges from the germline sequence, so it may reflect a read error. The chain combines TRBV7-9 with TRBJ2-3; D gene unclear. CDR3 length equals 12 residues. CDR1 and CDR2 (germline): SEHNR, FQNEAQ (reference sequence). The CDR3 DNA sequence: TGTTCCAGCAGCCTAAGAGCAGATACGCAGTATTTT. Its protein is CSSSLRADTQYF.

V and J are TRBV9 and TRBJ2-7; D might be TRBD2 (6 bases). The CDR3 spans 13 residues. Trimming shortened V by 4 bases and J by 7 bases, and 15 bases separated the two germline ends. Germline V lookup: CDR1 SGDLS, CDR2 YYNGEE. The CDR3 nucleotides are TGTGCCAGCAGCTCGGGGGAGATACGAGAGCAGTACTTC. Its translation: CASSSGEIREQYF.